This T cell receptor beta chain was retrieved from a study of blood T cell repertoires in COVID-19. As for the study in general: The origin of the acute and convalescent COVID-19 samples was the United States, Italy and Spain. In each case, the material was cDNA or gDNA derived from T cells, B-cell-depleted T cells, or PBMCs.

Trimming took off 3 bases at V and 0 bases at J, with 11 bases between the two ends. Germline assignment: CDR1 SEHNR and CDR2 FQNEAQ (reference sequence). The CDR3 loop spans 15 amino acids. As processed by the authors: Researchers report that nucleated cell counts were estimated from reference gene primer amplification. Some clones are missing from TCRdb's copy, which holds only in-frame ones; the method was immunoSEQ multiplex PCR. The DNA was the basis for D and trimming; V, J and clone size are from that table. The top ten hold 6% to 8% of the sample, which has 200,000 or so clones, just under 85% seen once.

V and J are TRBV7-9 and TRBJ1-1; possible D gene TRBD1, 5 bases. This TCR derives from a human donor with acute or convalescent COVID-19. The donor label of this sample is uncertain. Sequenced sample: peripheral blood. The CDR3 region has the DNA TGTGCCAGCAGCTTGGTTGACAGTATGAACACTGAAGCTTTCTTT. It yields the protein CASSLVDSMNTEAFF. Drawing the rest from reference TRBV7-9 and TRBJ1-1, the complete variable domain is DTGVSQNPRHKITKRGQNVTFRCDPISEHNRLYWYRQTLGQGPEFLTYFQNEAQLEKSRLLSDRFSAERPKGSFSTLEIQRTEQGDSAMYLCASSLVDSMNTEAFFGQGTRLTVV.